These T cell receptor beta chains were read from a single sample in a study of blood T cell repertoires in COVID-19. Using immunoSEQ multiplex PCR, the repertoire was profiled, and TCRdb retains in-frame clones only, with some absent. The repertoire holds 50,000 to 70,000 clones, around 87% seen once, with about 6.9% in the top ten. Sequenced material: peripheral blood. The receptors here all came from a man aged 60 to 75 with active or convalescent COVID-19. The CDR3 runs from the conserved cysteine through the conserved F or W. Each record gives: V gene, J gene, clone size, D gene, CDR3 DNA, CDR3 protein. The D gene is left open where the match is weak. Clone size is shown for a subset of rows, as once, few, many or a class of expanded clone.

TRBV6-8	TRBJ1-1	-	-	TGTGCCAGAAGGGGAAGGTCTCGAGGCGGTAACACTGAAGCTTTCTTT	CARRGRSRGGNTEAFF
TRBV15	TRBJ1-6	once	TRBD1	TGTGCCACCAGCAGAGGGGGGACAGCAACCCTCCACTTT	CATSRGGTATLHF
TRBV7-2	TRBJ2-7	-	TRBD2	TGTGCCAGCAGCCAGACTAGCGGGAGGCGGCAGTACTTC	CASSQTSGRRQYF
TRBV5-1	TRBJ1-1	-	-	TGCGCCAGCAGCTTGGAATCACAGGTAGACACTGAAGCTTTCTTT	CASSLESQVDTEAFF
TRBV27	TRBJ1-5	-	-	TGTGCCAGCAGCCCCGGGTTAGATCGGGTTAGACAGCCCCAGCATTTT	CASSPGLDRVRQPQHF
TRBV5-4	TRBJ2-6	-	-	TGTGCCAGCAGACAGGATCTCTCTGGGGCCAACGTCCTGACTTTC	CASRQDLSGANVLTF
TRBV5-5	TRBJ2-3	-	TRBD2	TGTGCCAGCAGCTGGACAGGACTAGCGGGAGGCACAGATACGCAGTATTTT	CASSWTGLAGGTDTQYF
TRBV6-1	TRBJ1-2	-	TRBD1	TGTGCCAGCAGTGAAGCGCTTCGGGGTGGAGGGGGCGGCTACACCTTC	CASSEALRGGGGGYTF
TRBV27	TRBJ1-2	once	TRBD1	TGTGCCAGCGGGGGGTTAACTTGGACAGGGGTGTTTGGCTACACCTTC	CASGGLTWTGVFGYTF
TRBV27	TRBJ1-5	-	TRBD1	TGTGCCAGCAGTTACCGACAGGGAGGTCAGCCCCAGCATTTT	CASSYRQGGQPQHF
TRBV4-1	TRBJ1-1	-	TRBD1	TGCGCCAGCAGCCAAGAGGGACAGGGAATTGTGACTGAAGCTTTCTTT	CASSQEGQGIVTEAFF
TRBV2	TRBJ2-3	-	-	TGTGCCAGCAGTGCTCCTAGCACAGATACGCAGTATTTT	CASSAPSTDTQYF
TRBV12-3/TRBV12-4	TRBJ1-5	-	-	TGTGCCAGCAGTTCGTGGCAGAATCAGCCCCAGCATTTT	CASSSWQNQPQHF
TRBV11-2	TRBJ2-1	-	-	TGTGCCAGCAGCTTTTCGGGGGACAGCAATGAGCAGTTCTTC	CASSFSGDSNEQFF
TRBV27	TRBJ2-7	-	TRBD1	TGTGCCAGCAGTTTGGGACAGCCCATCTACGAGCAGTACTTC	CASSLGQPIYEQYF
TRBV5-1	TRBJ1-5	-	-	TGCGCCAGCAGCTTGATGGGGGCTGGCAATCAGCCCCAGCATTTT	CASSLMGAGNQPQHF
TRBV7-2	TRBJ2-7	-	TRBD2	TGTGCCAGCAGCTCCTCTAGCGGGGGTTCCTACGAGCAGTACTTC	CASSSSSGGSYEQYF